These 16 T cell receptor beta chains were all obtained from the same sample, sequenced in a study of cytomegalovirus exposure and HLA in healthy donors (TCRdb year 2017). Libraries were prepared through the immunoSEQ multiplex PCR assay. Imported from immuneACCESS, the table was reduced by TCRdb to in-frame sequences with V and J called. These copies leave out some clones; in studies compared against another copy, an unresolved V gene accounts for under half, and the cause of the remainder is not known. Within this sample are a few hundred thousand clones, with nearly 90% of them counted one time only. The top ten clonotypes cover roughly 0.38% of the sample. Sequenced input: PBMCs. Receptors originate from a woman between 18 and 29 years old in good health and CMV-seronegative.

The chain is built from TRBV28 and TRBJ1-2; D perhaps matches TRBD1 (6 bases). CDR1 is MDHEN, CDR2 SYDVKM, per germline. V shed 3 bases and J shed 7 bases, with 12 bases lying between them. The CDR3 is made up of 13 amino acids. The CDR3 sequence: CASSLGLGGGYTF. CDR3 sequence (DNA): TGTGCCAGCAGTTTGGGACTAGGGGGTGGCTACACCTTC.

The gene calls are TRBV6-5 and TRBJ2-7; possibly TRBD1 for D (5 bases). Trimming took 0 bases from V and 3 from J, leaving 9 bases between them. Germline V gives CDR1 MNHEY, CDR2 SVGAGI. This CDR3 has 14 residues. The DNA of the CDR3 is TGTGCCAGCAGTTACTCTCCAGGGTTCTACGAGCAGTACTTC. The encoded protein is CASSYSPGFYEQYF.

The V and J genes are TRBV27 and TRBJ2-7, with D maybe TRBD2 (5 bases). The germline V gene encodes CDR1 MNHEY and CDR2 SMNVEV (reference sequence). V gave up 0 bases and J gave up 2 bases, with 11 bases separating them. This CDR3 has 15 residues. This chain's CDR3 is CASSLSRGGPYEQYF. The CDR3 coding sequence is TGTGCCAGCAGTTTATCAAGAGGAGGTCCCTACGAGCAGTACTTC.

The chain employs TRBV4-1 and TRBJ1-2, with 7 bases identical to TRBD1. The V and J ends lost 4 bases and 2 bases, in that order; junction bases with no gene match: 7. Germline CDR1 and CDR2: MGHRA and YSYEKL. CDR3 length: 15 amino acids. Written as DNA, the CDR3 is TGCGCCAGCAGCCGATTTTCGGGACAGAACTATGGCTACACCTTC. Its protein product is CASSRFSGQNYGYTF.

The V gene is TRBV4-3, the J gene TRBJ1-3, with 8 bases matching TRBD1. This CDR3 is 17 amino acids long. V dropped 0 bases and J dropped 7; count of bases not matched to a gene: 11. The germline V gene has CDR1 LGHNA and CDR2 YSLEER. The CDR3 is CASSQDRVQGAGNTIYF. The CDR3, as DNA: TGCGCCAGCAGCCAAGATCGGGTTCAGGGGGCAGGGAACACCATATATTTT.

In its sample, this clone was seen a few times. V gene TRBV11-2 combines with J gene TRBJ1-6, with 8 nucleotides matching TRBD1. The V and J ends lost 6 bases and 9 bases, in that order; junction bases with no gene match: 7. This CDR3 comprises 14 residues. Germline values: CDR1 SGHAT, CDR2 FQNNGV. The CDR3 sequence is CASRPQGDGSPLHF. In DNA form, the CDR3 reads TGTGCCAGCAGGCCACAGGGGGACGGTTCACCCCTCCACTTT.

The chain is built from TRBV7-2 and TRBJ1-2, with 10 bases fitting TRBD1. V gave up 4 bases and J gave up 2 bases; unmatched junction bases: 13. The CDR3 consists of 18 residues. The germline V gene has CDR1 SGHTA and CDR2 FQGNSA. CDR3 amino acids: CASSYANPTGGQNYGYTF. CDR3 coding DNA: TGTGCCAGCAGCTACGCTAACCCGACAGGGGGCCAAAACTATGGCTACACCTTC.

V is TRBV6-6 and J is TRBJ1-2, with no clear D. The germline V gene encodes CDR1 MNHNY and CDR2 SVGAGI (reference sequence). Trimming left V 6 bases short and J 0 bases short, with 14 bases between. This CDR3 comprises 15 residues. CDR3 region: CASRLFDTTNYGYTF. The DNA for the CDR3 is TGTGCCAGCAGGTTATTTGACACGACTAACTATGGCTACACCTTC.

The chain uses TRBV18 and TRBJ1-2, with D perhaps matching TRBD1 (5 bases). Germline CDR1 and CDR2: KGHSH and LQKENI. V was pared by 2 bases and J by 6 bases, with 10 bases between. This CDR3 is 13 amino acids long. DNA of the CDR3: TGTGCCAGCTCACCAGACAGCACCGATGGCTACACCTTC. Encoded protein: CASSPDSTDGYTF. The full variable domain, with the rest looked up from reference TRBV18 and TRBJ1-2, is NAGVMQNPRHLVRRRGQEARLRCSPMKGHSHVYWYRQLPEEGLKFMVYLQKENIIDESGMPKERFSAEFPKEGPSILRIQQVVRGDSAAYFCASSPDSTDGYTFGSGTRLTVV.

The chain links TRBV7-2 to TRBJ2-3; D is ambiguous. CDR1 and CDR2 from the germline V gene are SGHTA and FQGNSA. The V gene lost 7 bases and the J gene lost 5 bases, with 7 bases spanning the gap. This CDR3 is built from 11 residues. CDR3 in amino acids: CASIREDTQYF. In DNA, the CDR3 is TGTGCCAGCATTAGAGAAGATACGCAGTATTTT. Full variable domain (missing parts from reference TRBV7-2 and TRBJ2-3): GAGVSQSPSNKVTEKGKDVELRCDPISGHTALYWYRQSLGQGLEFLIYFQGNSAPDKSGLPSDRFSAERTGGSVSTLTIQRTQQEDSAVYLCASIREDTQYFGPGTRLTVL.

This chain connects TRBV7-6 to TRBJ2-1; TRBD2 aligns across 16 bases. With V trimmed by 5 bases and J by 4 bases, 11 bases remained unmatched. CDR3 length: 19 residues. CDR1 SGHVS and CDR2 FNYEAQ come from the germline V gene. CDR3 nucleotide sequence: TGTGCCAGCAGCCCGAGTCCCGGGACTAGCGGGGGGGGATACAATGAGCAGTTCTTC. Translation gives CASSPSPGTSGGGYNEQFF.

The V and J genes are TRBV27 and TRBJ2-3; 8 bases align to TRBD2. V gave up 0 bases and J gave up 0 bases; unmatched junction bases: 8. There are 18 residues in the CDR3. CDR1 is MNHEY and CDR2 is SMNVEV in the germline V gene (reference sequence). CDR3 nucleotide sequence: TGTGCCAGCAGTTTATCGGCGGGGGGCGGTTCTAGCACAGATACGCAGTATTTT. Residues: CASSLSAGGGSSTDTQYF.

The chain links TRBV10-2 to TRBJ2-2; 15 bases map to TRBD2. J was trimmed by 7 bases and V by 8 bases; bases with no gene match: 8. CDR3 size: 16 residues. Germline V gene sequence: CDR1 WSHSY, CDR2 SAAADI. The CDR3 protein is CASAGLAGGLIGELFF. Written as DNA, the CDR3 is TGCGCCAGCGCTGGACTAGCGGGGGGGCTTATCGGGGAGCTGTTTTTT.

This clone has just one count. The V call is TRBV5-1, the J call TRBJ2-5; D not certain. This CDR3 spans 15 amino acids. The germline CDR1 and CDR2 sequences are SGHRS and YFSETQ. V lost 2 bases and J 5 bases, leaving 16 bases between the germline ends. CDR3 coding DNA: TGCGCCAGCAGCTTTGGGCTCAAGCTGGGCGAGACCCAGTACTTC. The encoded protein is CASSFGLKLGETQYF.

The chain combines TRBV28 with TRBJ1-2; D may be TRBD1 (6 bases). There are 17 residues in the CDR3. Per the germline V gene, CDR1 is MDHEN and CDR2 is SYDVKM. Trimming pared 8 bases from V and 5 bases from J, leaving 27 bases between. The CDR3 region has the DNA TGTGCCAGCCGTACTTTAGTAGAGCAGGGGCATTGGTATGGCTACACCTTC. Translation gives CASRTLVEQGHWYGYTF.

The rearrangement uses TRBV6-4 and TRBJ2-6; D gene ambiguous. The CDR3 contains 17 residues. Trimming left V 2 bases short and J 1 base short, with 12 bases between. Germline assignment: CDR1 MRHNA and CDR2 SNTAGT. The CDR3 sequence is CASSDRGPASGANVLTF. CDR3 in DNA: TGTGCCAGCAGTGACCGAGGCCCAGCTTCTGGGGCCAACGTCCTGACTTTC.